The clone carrying this TCR beta chain was recorded at least ten times. Its antigen is not known. V was clipped by 0 bases and J by 0 bases, with 18 bases between them. This CDR3 spans 18 amino acids. Germline CDR1 SGHRS, CDR2 YFSETQ. The sample comes from a study of identical twins. TCRdb ran MiXCR on the 5' RACE reads and lists one entry per CDR3 protein. The top ten clones hold more than 0.8% of a sample with 450,000 or so distinct CDR3 sequences, over 11% of them seen once. Study-wide results and caveats: Weaker excess twin sharing was observed in beta out-of-frame sequences. Within twin pairs, the out-of-frame alpha sequences they shared showed excess low generation probability. Modelling underestimated the level of out-of-frame TCR alpha sharing observed in monozygotic twins.

These data were also reused for a study on yellow fever vaccine responses in identical twins.

Sequenced material: CD4+ T cells sorted from blood. The sequence was collected from a woman younger than 30 in good health. The J gene is TRBJ2-5, the V gene TRBV5-1; tentatively, D is TRBD1 (6 bases). The CDR3 loop is CASSLVPQGPLYQETQYF. CDR3 sequence (DNA): TGCGCCAGCAGCTTGGTTCCCCAGGGGCCGCTATACCAAGAGACCCAGTACTTC.